The 21 T cell receptor beta chains below all came from one sample that was sequenced in a study of OX40 agonist ivuxolimab in advanced cancers. Method: immunoSEQ multiplex PCR; TCRdb's copy keeps in-frame clones and lacks some. This table has over 15,000 clones, approximately 78% appearing once. The sample consisted of CD4+ or CD8+ T cells sorted from blood, taken in a trial of the OX40 agonist ivuxolimab. These receptors were collected from an adult with an advanced solid tumor such as melanoma, head and neck, liver or kidney cancer.

This sequence joins TRBV19 and TRBJ2-3; D not certain. The CDR3 consists of 16 residues. Per the germline V gene, CDR1 is LNHDA and CDR2 is SQIVND (reference sequence). The ends were cut back, 5 bases at V and 0 bases at J, with 15 bases in the middle. CDR3 amino acids: CASSVGQRVSTDTQYF. The CDR3, as DNA: TGTGCCAGTAGTGTCGGGCAGAGAGTCAGCACAGATACGCAGTATTTT.

The chain employs TRBV5-8 and TRBJ1-6, with 8 bases aligning to TRBD1. CDR1 and CDR2 from the germline V gene are SGHTS and YDEGEE. This CDR3 region has 15 residues. V trimming: 3 bases; J trimming: 4 bases; junction bases outside the gene matches: 3. CDR3 protein: CASSSRDRYNSPLHF. The CDR3 DNA reads TGTGCCAGCAGCTCCCGGGACAGGTATAATTCACCCCTCCACTTT.

V gene TRBV6-5 combines with J gene TRBJ2-3, with 8 bases lining up with TRBD2. V was pared by 7 bases and J by 1 base, with 4 bases of the junction left unmatched. The CDR3 has 14 amino acids. Per the germline V gene, CDR1 is MNHEY and CDR2 is SVGAGI. The CDR3 reads CASTGTRRTDTQYF. CDR3 nucleotide sequence: TGTGCCAGCACCGGGACTAGACGCACAGATACGCAGTATTTT.

The chain combines TRBV5-1 with TRBJ2-3; D gene unclear. The germline V gene encodes CDR1 SGHRS and CDR2 YFSETQ. V lost 4 bases, J lost 4 bases, and 10 bases lay in between. The CDR3 extends over 13 amino acids. The CDR3 loop reads CASSPWAADTQYF. Written as DNA, the CDR3 is TGCGCCAGCAGCCCCTGGGCCGCAGATACGCAGTATTTT.

The V call is TRBV9, the J call TRBJ1-1; tentative D call: TRBD1 (6 bases). The germline CDR1 and CDR2 sequences are SGDLS and YYNGEE. Trimming removed 0 bases from V and 4 bases from J, with 10 bases in between. The CDR3 runs 14 residues. Written as DNA, the CDR3 is TGTGCCAGCAGCGTAGGACAGGCGGGCACTGAAGCTTTCTTT. Translated, it gives CASSVGQAGTEAFF.

The chain combines TRBV4-3 with TRBJ1-5; no reliable D call. Looked up from germline, CDR1 is LGHNA and CDR2 is YSLEER. The CDR3 is made up of 15 amino acids. Between the trimmed V and J ends, which lost 0 bases and 3 bases, there was a span of 9 bases. The CDR3 sequence: CASSQDGGTNQPQHF. In DNA, the CDR3 is TGCGCCAGCAGCCAAGATGGAGGTACCAATCAGCCCCAGCATTTT.

The chain uses TRBV11-2 and TRBJ1-5, with a possible D match to TRBD1 (6 bases). Germline loops: CDR1 SGHAT, CDR2 FQNNGV. V was cut by 1 base and J by 4 bases, with 17 bases left in between. The CDR3 contains 17 residues. The CDR3 coding sequence is TGTGCCAGCAGCTTAGGGGCAGGGGCCCTTGGAAATCAGCCCCAGCATTTT. This translates into CASSLGAGALGNQPQHF.

This clone was counted between two and nine times. The V gene is TRBV7-6, the J gene TRBJ1-5, with 7 bases lining up with TRBD1. V shed 1 base and J 6 bases; nucleotides not matched to a gene: 6. The germline V gene encodes CDR1 SGHVS and CDR2 FNYEAQ. CDR3 size: 15 residues. CDR3: CASSLGTGEGQPQHF. Here the CDR3 DNA reads TGTGCCAGCAGCTTAGGAACAGGGGAAGGTCAGCCCCAGCATTTT.

J is TRBJ2-7 and V is TRBV9; 11 nucleotides line up with TRBD2. Germline V gene lookup returns CDR1 SGDLS and CDR2 YYNGEE. V dropped 4 bases and J dropped 5; count of bases not matched to a gene: 11. CDR3 length equals 16 residues. Here the CDR3 reads CASSLTSGSWLDEQYF. The CDR3 region has the DNA TGTGCCAGCAGCCTAACTAGCGGGAGTTGGTTAGACGAGCAGTACTTC.

This sequence joins TRBV6-4 and TRBJ2-1, with 9 bases lining up with TRBD2. The CDR3 loop spans 17 amino acids. V was clipped by 0 bases and J by 6 bases; unmatched bases: 9. Germline lookup yields CDR1 MRHNA and CDR2 SNTAGT. The CDR3 DNA reads TGTGCCAGCAGTGACTCCCCTGGGGTAGCGGGAGTCAATGAGCAGTTCTTC. Protein sequence: CASSDSPGVAGVNEQFF.

The chain is built from TRBV5-6 and TRBJ1-3; D ambiguous. The germline gives CDR1 SGHDT, CDR2 YYEEEE. This CDR3 is 12 amino acids long. The ends were cut back, 0 bases at V and 11 bases at J, with 9 bases in the middle. The CDR3 here is CASSLGPAAIYF. In DNA form, the CDR3 reads TGTGCCAGCAGCTTGGGGCCCGCGGCCATATATTTT.

The rearrangement joins TRBV4-3 to TRBJ1-2, with D maybe TRBD1 (5 bases). Trimming shortened V by 2 bases and J by 3 bases, and 16 bases separated the two germline ends. The CDR3 is 16 residues long. Germline-derived CDR1 and CDR2 are LGHNA and YSLEER. This CDR3 is CASSQYPETAYYGYTF. Written as DNA, the CDR3 is TGCGCCAGCAGCCAATATCCGGAGACAGCCTACTATGGCTACACCTTC.

The chain carries TRBV9 and TRBJ1-2; D not certain. Germline lookup yields CDR1 SGDLS and CDR2 YYNGEE. The CDR3 loop spans 16 amino acids. V lost 4 bases, J lost 1 base, and 17 bases lay in between. The DNA of the CDR3 is TGTGCCAGCAGCCACCCAGCAGGAACCTTTAACTATGGCTACACCTTC. Translated, it gives CASSHPAGTFNYGYTF.

The V gene is TRBV7-9, the J gene TRBJ2-1, with D perhaps matching TRBD1 (6 bases). V lost 6 bases to trimming and J lost 1 base, with 16 bases between them. Germline values: CDR1 SEHNR, CDR2 FQNEAQ (reference sequence). The CDR3 loop spans 16 amino acids. The CDR3 DNA sequence: TGTGCCAGCAGTGACCAACAGGGTGGATCCTACAATGAGCAGTTCTTC. This encodes CASSDQQGGSYNEQFF. Supplemented by reference TRBV7-9 and TRBJ2-1, the full variable domain reads DTGVSQNPRHKITKRGQNVTFRCDPISEHNRLYWYRQTLGQGPEFLTYFQNEAQLEKSRLLSDRFSAERPKGSFSTLEIQRTEQGDSAMYLCASSDQQGGSYNEQFFGPGTRLTVL.

The J gene is TRBJ2-1, the V gene TRBV7-3; D might be TRBD1 (6 bases). The V and J ends lost 5 bases and 7 bases respectively, with 12 bases between them. This CDR3 has 13 amino acids. Germline V gene data show CDR1 as SGHTA and CDR2 as FQGTGA. CDR3 amino acids: CASSHHTGNEQFF. The CDR3 DNA sequence: TGTGCCAGCAGCCATCATACAGGGAATGAGCAGTTCTTC.

The chain couples TRBV9 to TRBJ1-4; the match to TRBD1 covers 12 bases. V shed 5 bases, J shed 8 bases, and the junction held 10 bases outside the gene matches. The germline CDR1 and CDR2 sequences are SGDLS and YYNGEE. The CDR3 covers 16 residues. The CDR3 nucleotides are TGTGCCAGCAGTTCCGGGACAGGGGGCGTGAGAGAAAAACTGTTTTTT. Protein sequence: CASSSGTGGVREKLFF. The whole variable domain, remainder taken from reference TRBV9 and TRBJ1-4, is DSGVTQTPKHLITATGQRVTLRCSPRSGDLSVYWYQQSLDQGLQFLIQYYNGEERAKGNILERFSAQQFPDLHSELNLSSLELGDSALYFCASSSGTGGVREKLFFGSGTQLSVL.

The rearrangement joins TRBV5-6 to TRBJ2-7; no reliable D call. In germline, CDR1 is SGHDT, CDR2 YYEEEE. Trimming pared 0 bases from V and 2 bases from J, leaving 12 bases between. The CDR3 is 15 residues long. In nucleotides, the CDR3 is TGTGCCAGCAGCTTGGGAGTGTCTTTCGCCTACGAGCAGTACTTC. Its protein is CASSLGVSFAYEQYF.

The chain links TRBV19 to TRBJ2-3, with 8 bases lining up with TRBD1. The J segment lost 4 bases and the V segment lost 3 bases, leaving 3 bases of the junction unmatched. The germline CDR1 and CDR2 sequences are LNHDA and SQIVND (reference sequence). The CDR3 is 14 residues long. The CDR3 DNA reads TGTGCCAGTAGTATGACAGGGGAGGCAGATACGCAGTATTTT. It yields the protein CASSMTGEADTQYF.

Only one count was recorded for this clone. This sequence joins TRBV5-1 and TRBJ2-7, with 14 bases aligning to TRBD2. Germline values: CDR1 SGHRS, CDR2 YFSETQ. The V segment lost 4 bases and the J segment 6 bases; nucleotides outside the gene matches: 18. CDR3 size: 19 residues. DNA of the CDR3: TGCGCCAGCAGCGTGTTGACTACCGGGACTAGCGGGAGAGAGGGCGAGCAGTACTTC. It translates to CASSVLTTGTSGREGEQYF.

The J gene is TRBJ1-3, the V gene TRBV7-8; D remains ambiguous. V shed 1 base and J shed 0 bases, with 13 bases lying between them. The CDR3 totals 17 residues. Germline CDR1 and CDR2: SGHVS and FQNEAQ. The CDR3 DNA follows: TGTGCCAGCAGCTTAGACTGGTTAGAATCCTCTGGAAACACCATATATTTT. The encoded protein is CASSLDWLESSGNTIYF.

The chain recombines TRBV6-1 with TRBJ1-1; D is uncertain. This CDR3 spans 12 amino acids. CDR1 and CDR2 (germline): MNHNS, SASEGT. V lost 11 bases, J lost 1 base, and 11 bases lay in between. The CDR3 loop is CAAVDWNTEAFF. The CDR3 DNA follows: TGTGCCGCCGTTGATTGGAACACTGAAGCTTTCTTT.